These T cell receptor beta chains were read from a single sample in a study of response to subunit inactivated influenza vaccine. TCRdb passed the RT-PCR reads through MiXCR, listing each CDR3 protein once. The sample contains about 540,000 distinct CDR3 sequences, less than 25% of which appear only once. This sample also appeared in a second study, on T cells expressing NK-cell markers.

Sequencing used CD4+ T cells sorted from PBMCs, obtained 11 to 12 days after vaccination. These TCRs come from a man aged 45-65 years who received an inactivated influenza vaccine. Both conserved end residues are part of each CDR3. The D gene is left open where the match is weak. A row's size may be missing; if present it is once, few, many or a size class.

CDR3 length,V gene,J gene,clone size,D gene,CDR3 protein,CDR3 DNA
17,TRBV9,TRBJ1-4,.,.,CASSTDGSGALGEKLFF,TGTGCCAGCAGCACCGACGGTTCAGGGGCTTTAGGGGAAAAACTGTTTTTT
14,TRBV6-2/TRBV6-3,TRBJ2-7,.,.,CASSYGGVAHEQYF,TGTGCCAGCAGTTACGGCGGCGTCGCCCACGAGCAGTACTTC
14,TRBV3-1,TRBJ1-2,many,.,CASSQDGRGAGYTF,TGTGCCAGCAGCCAAGATGGAAGGGGAGCTGGCTACACCTTC
13,TRBV11-2,TRBJ2-7,.,.,CASSLVPRYEQYF,TGTGCCAGCAGCTTAGTCCCTAGGTACGAGCAGTACTTC
15,TRBV6-2/TRBV6-3,TRBJ2-3,few,TRBD2,CASSYSTSGGQSLYF,TGTGCCAGCAGTTACTCGACTAGCGGGGGACAGTCTCTGTATTTT
15,TRBV2,TRBJ2-1,few,TRBD1,CASRPGQGGYNEQFF,TGTGCCAGCAGACCGGGACAGGGGGGATACAATGAGCAGTTCTTC
17,TRBV3-1,TRBJ1-3,.,.,CASSQAGQGISGNTIYF,TGTGCCAGCAGCCAAGCCGGGCAGGGCATCTCTGGAAACACCATATATTTT
15,TRBV7-2,TRBJ2-1,.,.,CASSLAGGAQGEQFF,TGTGCCAGCAGCTTAGCGGGGGGGGCCCAAGGTGAGCAGTTCTTC
17,TRBV4-3,TRBJ2-7,few,TRBD2,CASSQDPSLAGPLEQYF,TGCGCCAGCAGCCAAGATCCCTCCCTAGCGGGACCTCTGGAGCAGTACTTC
15,TRBV5-1,TRBJ2-2,few,.,CASSLDQRKSGELFF,TGCGCCAGCAGCCTGGACCAACGGAAGTCGGGGGAGCTGTTTTTT
14,TRBV5-1,TRBJ2-3,few,.,CASSPRDSTDTQYF,TGCGCCAGCAGCCCACGGGACTCCACAGATACGCAGTATTTT